The 5 T cell receptor beta chains below were found in one sample sequenced in a study of shared clonotypes between healthy human individuals. Generated by immunoSEQ multiplex PCR, the TCRdb table keeps only in-frame clones and is missing some. Among about 2.1 million clones listed, roughly 91% were seen once. Naivety among CD8 cells was defined by CD45RO negativity and positive CCR7 selection, thereby excluding terminally differentiated effector memory CD45RA+ cells. Sequencing was done on a sample of naive CD8+ T cells from PBMCs. These receptors all come from a man in his late teens or twenties in good health. Some clones in this sample may be carry-over from other donors' samples.

Concerning this clone: Additional DNA sequences in this sample encode the identical CDR3. J is TRBJ2-1 and V is TRBV4-1, with D perhaps matching TRBD1 or TRBD2 (5 bases each). Between the trimmed V and J ends, which lost 0 bases and 0 bases, there was a span of 12 bases. The CDR3 is 17 residues long. Per the germline V gene, CDR1 is MGHRA and CDR2 is YSYEKL. Here the CDR3 reads CASSQDRAGSSYNEQFF. In DNA form, the CDR3 reads TGCGCCAGCAGCCAAGACCGGGCAGGGAGCTCCTACAATGAGCAGTTCTTC.

The chain uses TRBV14 and TRBJ2-1; D uncertain. The V gene lost 4 bases and the J gene lost 1 base, with 11 bases spanning the gap. There are 15 residues in the CDR3. Germline-derived CDR1 and CDR2 are SGHDN and FVKESK. The CDR3 DNA is TGTGCCAGCAGCCCCCTAAGGGTATCCTACAATGAGCAGTTCTTC. Translating it yields CASSPLRVSYNEQFF.

The J gene is TRBJ2-7, the V gene TRBV4-2; D remains ambiguous. Trimming removed 0 bases at V and 4 bases at J, with 13 bases between. Germline V gene sequence: CDR1 LGHNA, CDR2 YNFKEQ. CDR3 size: 15 residues. For the CDR3, the DNA is TGTGCCAGCAGCCAAGAAATTGCGTTCTTTTACGAGCAGTACTTC. This sequence encodes CASSQEIAFFYEQYF.

For this clone: Other DNA sequences from this sample encode an identical CDR3 as well. The rearrangement joins TRBV27 to TRBJ1-1, with no clear D. Trimming took 4 bases from V and 3 from J, leaving 3 bases between them. Germline-derived CDR1 and CDR2 are MNHEY and SMNVEV (reference sequence). This CDR3 is 11 amino acids long. Here the CDR3 DNA reads TGTGCCAGCAGTTCTTACACTGAAGCTTTCTTT. It translates to CASSSYTEAFF.

The J gene is TRBJ1-4, the V gene TRBV28, with 10 bases identical to TRBD1. Trimming took 3 bases from V and 6 from J; bases not matched to a gene: 10. This CDR3 has 17 amino acids. CDR1 is MDHEN and CDR2 is SYDVKM in the germline V gene. The CDR3 here is CASSLPGTGARDEKLFF. CDR3 coding DNA: TGTGCCAGCAGTTTGCCCGGGACAGGGGCGAGGGATGAAAAACTGTTTTTT.